This TCR beta chain stems from a study of cytomegalovirus exposure and HLA in healthy donors. Trimming shortened V by 4 bases and J by 0 bases, and 7 bases separated the two germline ends. The CDR3 runs to 13 residues. Germline CDR1 SGHDN, CDR2 FVKESK. Use of 60 Vbeta and 13 Jbeta primers characterized the PCR. Here immunoSEQ multiplex PCR was the method, and the copy in TCRdb shows in-frame clones only, minus some. The table includes fewer than 250,000 clones, roughly four fifths detected once. Sequenced material: PBMCs. J is TRBJ2-7 and V is TRBV14; no definite D call. This receptor was taken from a woman between 45 and 60 years old in good health and CMV-seropositive. The DNA of the CDR3 is TGTGCCAGCAGCCTAGTAGCCTCCTACGAGCAGTACTTC. Its protein product is CASSLVASYEQYF.